The 23 T cell receptor beta chains below were found in one sample sequenced in a study of OX40 agonist ivuxolimab in advanced cancers. Library prep was done by the immunoSEQ multiplex PCR assay. TCRdb's version of the immuneACCESS table is confined to in-frame rearrangements and falls short of the full clone set. An unresolved V gene accounts for under half of the shortfall where checked; the remainder is of unknown origin. This sample lists over 35,000 clones; roughly nine tenths were detected once. Approximately 5% of the sample lies in the top ten. The sequencing here drew on CD4+ or CD8+ T cells sorted from blood, taken in a trial of the OX40 agonist ivuxolimab. Source of these receptors: an adult with an advanced solid tumor such as melanoma, head and neck, liver or kidney cancer.

The chain joins TRBV21-1 to TRBJ2-1. TRBV21-1 is a known pseudogene. The CDR3 has 11 amino acids. CDR3 in amino acids: CASSNVGEQFF. The CDR3 DNA follows: TGTGCCAGCAGCAATGTGGGTGAGCAGTTCTTC.

The chain combines TRBV5-1 with TRBJ2-2; D possibly matches TRBD1 or TRBD2 (5 bases each). Trimming pared 1 base from V and 7 bases from J, leaving 14 bases between. The CDR3 totals 15 residues. Germline V gene sequence: CDR1 SGHRS, CDR2 YFSETQ. The CDR3 DNA reads TGCGCCAGCAGCTTGTGGCAGGGAGAGGTCGGGGAGCTGTTTTTT. This sequence encodes CASSLWQGEVGELFF.

This sequence joins TRBV30 and TRBJ1-4; 8 bases agree with TRBD1. CDR1 GTSNPN and CDR2 SVGIG come from the germline V gene (reference sequence). Unmatched junction bases numbered 4, after V lost 2 bases and J lost 5 bases. CDR3 size: 14 residues. This CDR3 is CAWSRGQANEKLFF. Here the CDR3 DNA reads TGTGCCTGGAGTAGGGGACAGGCAAATGAAAAACTGTTTTTT.

The rearrangement links TRBV5-1 to TRBJ2-1, with 9 bases aligning to TRBD2. Germline CDR1 SGHRS, CDR2 YFSETQ. The V gene end was trimmed by 0 bases and the J gene end by 8 bases; junction bases not matched to a gene: 6. The CDR3 totals 15 residues. The CDR3 DNA sequence: TGCGCCAGCAGCTTGGCGGCTAGCGGGGAGGATGAGCAGTTCTTC. Encoded protein: CASSLAASGEDEQFF.

The chain joins TRBV5-1 to TRBJ2-5; TRBD2 is a possible D gene (6 bases). V lost 3 bases, J lost 1 base, and 7 bases lay in between. The CDR3 sequence is 13 residues long. Germline assignment: CDR1 SGHRS and CDR2 YFSETQ. CDR3 loop: CASSSGLQETQYF. As DNA, the CDR3 is TGCGCCAGCAGCTCGGGACTCCAAGAGACCCAGTACTTC.

J is TRBJ1-1 and V is TRBV5-4; D perhaps matches TRBD1 (6 bases). The ends were cut back, 3 bases at V and 0 bases at J, with 12 bases in the middle. CDR1 and CDR2 (germline): SGHNT, YYREEE (reference sequence). This CDR3 region has 15 residues. The CDR3 spells CASSSPDRMNTEAFF. In DNA, the CDR3 is TGTGCCAGCAGCTCCCCAGACAGGATGAACACTGAAGCTTTCTTT.

This chain joins TRBV30 and TRBJ1-1, with D perhaps matching TRBD1 (5 bases). This CDR3 region has 13 residues. Germline values: CDR1 GTSNPN, CDR2 SVGIG (reference sequence). The V gene lost 4 bases and the J gene lost 1 base, with 10 bases spanning the gap. DNA for the CDR3: TGTGCCTGGATGGGCACAGGGAACACTGAAGCTTTCTTT. Translated: CAWMGTGNTEAFF.

The V gene is TRBV27, the J gene TRBJ2-1, with D possibly TRBD2 on 6 matching bases. The germline CDR1 and CDR2 sequences are MNHEY and SMNVEV (reference sequence). The CDR3 runs to 15 residues. Deletions cut 3 bases from V and 5 bases from J, with 14 bases between. CDR3 DNA: TGTGCCAGCAGTTTCCTACAGGACTACGACAATGAGCAGTTCTTC. It yields the protein CASSFLQDYDNEQFF.

The rearrangement uses TRBV9 and TRBJ2-3; 11 nucleotides match TRBD2. Germline-derived CDR1 and CDR2 are SGDLS and YYNGEE. The junction had 4 bases not matched to a gene; V was cut back by 2 bases and J by 2 bases. The CDR3 totals 16 residues. The CDR3 is CASSVGSGGATDTQYF. The CDR3 nucleotides read TGTGCCAGCAGCGTTGGTAGCGGGGGGGCCACAGATACGCAGTATTTT.

This chain links TRBV19 with TRBJ1-2, with D unclear. This CDR3 is 16 amino acids long. Germline V gene sequence: CDR1 LNHDA, CDR2 SQIVND (reference sequence). Trimming removed 3 bases from V and 4 bases from J, with 18 bases in between. The CDR3 loop reads CASSIGDRGYFYGYTF. CDR3 bases: TGTGCCAGTAGTATTGGAGACCGAGGATATTTCTATGGCTACACCTTC.

The CDR3 region has the DNA TGTGCCAGCCAGGGCCGCTGGAGCTCCTACAATGAGCAGTTCTTC. The encoded protein is CASQGRWSSYNEQFF. This chain uses TRBV6-6 with TRBJ2-1, with D tentatively TRBD1 (5 bases). The ends were cut back, 8 bases at V and 0 bases at J, with 14 bases in the middle. Germline CDR1 reads MNHNY; CDR2 reads SVGAGI (reference sequence). CDR3 length: 15 residues.

The gene calls are TRBV28 and TRBJ1-5; D is perhaps TRBD1 (5 bases). The CDR3 loop spans 14 amino acids. The ends were cut back, 9 bases at V and 4 bases at J, with 16 bases in the middle. Per germline, CDR1 MDHEN and CDR2 SYDVKM. CDR3 loop: CASGGLTSNQPQHF. CDR3 bases: TGTGCCAGTGGGGGACTCACATCAAATCAGCCCCAGCATTTT.

This clone occurred a few times. The chain carries TRBV5-1 and TRBJ2-2; 8 nucleotides align to TRBD1. This CDR3 region has 17 residues. V shed 2 bases and J 4 bases; nucleotides not matched to a gene: 10. Germline lookup yields CDR1 SGHRS and CDR2 YFSETQ. CDR3 nucleotides: TGCGCCAGCAGCTTCCGGATGACAGGGGATGGCACCGGGGAGCTGTTTTTT. This gives the protein CASSFRMTGDGTGELFF.

Comment on this clone: A junction end diverges from the germline sequence, so it may reflect a read error. The chain recombines TRBV7-7 with TRBJ2-5, with D perhaps TRBD1 (5 bases). The CDR3 spans 14 residues. Germline V gene sequence: CDR1 SSHAT, CDR2 FNYEAQ (reference sequence). The CDR3 coding sequence is TGTGCTAGCAGCTTAGGAGACAGCCAAGAGACCCAGTACTTC. Amino acid sequence: CASSLGDSQETQYF.

V usage is TRBV7-9 and J usage is TRBJ2-3; D remains unclear. CDR1 and CDR2 (germline): SEHNR, FQNEAQ (reference sequence). Trimming cost V 4 bases and J 1 base, with 6 bases left between them. This CDR3 has 13 amino acids. The CDR3 sequence: CASSSQGTDTQYF. Here the CDR3 DNA reads TGTGCCAGCAGCTCGCAAGGCACAGATACGCAGTATTTT.

The chain uses TRBV9 and TRBJ1-3; D not resolved. CDR3 size: 15 residues. Trimming took off 4 bases at V and 0 bases at J, with 11 bases between the two ends. Germline CDR1 and CDR2: SGDLS and YYNGEE. The CDR3 DNA is TGTGCCAGCAGCTCCCGGACGGGCTCTGGAAACACCATATATTTT. It is translated as CASSSRTGSGNTIYF. Based on the CDR3 plus reference TRBV9 and TRBJ1-3, the full variable domain is DSGVTQTPKHLITATGQRVTLRCSPRSGDLSVYWYQQSLDQGLQFLIQYYNGEERAKGNILERFSAQQFPDLHSELNLSSLELGDSALYFCASSSRTGSGNTIYFGEGSWLTVV.

V usage is TRBV7-3 and J usage is TRBJ2-1; 16 nucleotides agree with TRBD2. V lost 4 bases, J lost 6 bases, and 3 bases stayed unmatched. The length of the CDR3 is 16 residues. Per the germline V gene, CDR1 is SGHTA and CDR2 is FQGTGA. As DNA, the CDR3 is TGTGCCAGCAGCTGGGGACTAGCGGGAGGGGGCAATGAGCAGTTCTTC. Translating it yields CASSWGLAGGGNEQFF.

This clone appeared once. V is TRBV9 and J is TRBJ1-6; D not resolved. The germline V and J ends were trimmed by 0 bases and 5 bases, with 6 bases remaining between them. The germline V gene encodes CDR1 SGDLS and CDR2 YYNGEE. The CDR3 covers 14 residues. CDR3 protein: CASSVEGNNSPLHF. The CDR3 DNA sequence: TGTGCCAGCAGCGTAGAGGGCAATAATTCACCCCTCCACTTT.

This clone has only a few counts. The chain is built from TRBV7-3 and TRBJ2-3, with D perhaps given as TRBD1 or TRBD2 (5 bases each). The V and J ends lost 5 bases and 0 bases respectively, with 15 bases between them. The CDR3 loop spans 16 amino acids. The V gene's germline CDR1 is SGHTA and CDR2 FQGTGA. CDR3 sequence reads: CASSPGRHLSTDTQYF. For the CDR3, the DNA is TGTGCCAGCAGCCCGGGACGCCACCTTAGCACAGATACGCAGTATTTT.

The rearrangement uses TRBV5-6 and TRBJ1-1; D uncertain. Germline assignment: CDR1 SGHDT and CDR2 YYEEEE. The CDR3 runs 14 residues. V was clipped by 4 bases and J by 4 bases, with 14 bases between them. In DNA, the CDR3 is TGTGCCAGCAGCCGAGGGCTAGCGGGCACTGAAGCTTTCTTT. Translating it yields CASSRGLAGTEAFF.

The gene calls are TRBV6-1 and TRBJ2-5; D unresolved. With 3 bases removed from V and 4 bases from J, the gap between germline ends came to 15 bases. The CDR3 extends over 15 amino acids. The germline gives CDR1 MNHNS, CDR2 SASEGT. CDR3 sequence reads: CASSEAGSFGETQYF. DNA of the CDR3: TGTGCCAGCAGTGAGGCCGGTAGTTTTGGAGAGACCCAGTACTTC.

The chain employs TRBV15 and TRBJ1-2, with 8 bases fitting TRBD1. After removal of 0 bases from V and 6 bases from J, the junction contained 6 bases not matched to a gene. The CDR3 has 15 amino acids. CDR1 is LNHNV and CDR2 is YYDKDF in the germline V gene (reference sequence). In DNA, the CDR3 is TGTGCCACCAGCAGAGATATCTCAGGGGGCCATGGCTACACCTTC. It specifies CATSRDISGGHGYTF.

A word on this clone: The same CDR3 arises from other DNA sequences in this sample as well. The V call is TRBV18, the J call TRBJ2-7, with D possibly matching TRBD2 (7 bases). Trimming left V 1 base short and J 3 bases short, with 10 bases between. The V gene's germline CDR1 is KGHSH and CDR2 LQKENI. The CDR3 totals 14 residues. The CDR3 loop reads CASSPQGEGYEQYF. The CDR3 DNA sequence: TGTGCCAGCTCACCACAGGGGGAGGGCTACGAGCAGTACTTC.